Below are 5 T cell receptor beta chains sequenced from a single sample in a study of human T cells and chemical hapten exposure. Each CDR3 protein is one row after TCRdb ran MiXCR on the RACE reads. The sample yields 79,000 or so distinct CDR3 sequences, 10% seen once. Time point meaning: patch test 1, 2 weeks after DPC sensitization. Treatment: therapeutic diphenylcyclopropenone sensitization with weekly scalp DPC. The sequences come from whole blood, collected in connection with sensitization to the hapten diphenylcyclopropenone (DPC). Receptors originate from a woman between 50 and 59 years old with alopecia areata. Some clones in this sample may be carry-over from other donors' samples.

The chain has TRBV7-8 and TRBJ2-5; weak D call: TRBD1 (5 bases). CDR3 length: 17 residues. The germline gives CDR1 SGHVS, CDR2 FQNEAQ. V was pared by 2 bases and J by 3 bases, with 19 bases between. CDR3 residues: CASSLTPRGLGEETQYF. CDR3 DNA: TGTGCCAGCAGCTTAACCCCGCGAGGCCTAGGGGAAGAGACCCAGTACTTC. The complete variable domain, with remaining parts taken from reference TRBV7-8 and TRBJ2-5, reads GAGVSQSPRYKVAKRGQDVALRCDPISGHVSLFWYQQALGQGPEFLTYFQNEAQLDKSGLPSDRFFAERPEGSVSTLKIQRTQQEDSAVYLCASSLTPRGLGEETQYFGPGTRLLVL.

Only a few counts were recorded for this clonotype. The chain uses TRBV2 and TRBJ2-7, with D perhaps TRBD1 or TRBD2 (6 bases each). The CDR3 runs 14 residues. V was shortened by 6 bases and J by 1 base, with 13 bases between the two germline ends. CDR1 and CDR2 from the germline V gene are SNHLY and FYNNEI. This CDR3 reads CASRAGHSSYEQYF. Written as DNA, the CDR3 is TGTGCCAGCAGGGCGGGACATTCTTCCTACGAGCAGTACTTC.

The CDR3 DNA sequence: TGTGCCATCAGTGAGTCCTCGGCCACTAGCGGGATCCCGGAGACCCAGTACTTC. Translating gives CAISESSATSGIPETQYF. The chain couples TRBV10-3 to TRBJ2-5, with 10 bases matching TRBD2. The germline CDR1 and CDR2 sequences are ENHRY and SYGVKD. V lost 0 bases to trimming and J lost 5 bases; unmatched junction nucleotides: 12. The CDR3 is 18 residues long.

Here the CDR3 DNA reads TGCAGCGCAGGAGGGGGCTCCGGGCATAATTCACCCCTCCACTTT. Its translation: CSAGGGSGHNSPLHF. The chain carries TRBV29-1 and TRBJ1-6; TRBD1 matches at 7 bases. The CDR3 has 15 residues. The J segment lost 5 bases and the V segment lost 7 bases, leaving 11 bases of the junction unmatched. CDR1 and CDR2 from the germline V gene are SQVTM and ANQGSEA.

This clonotype was observed a handful of times. V gene TRBV7-3 combines with J gene TRBJ2-1, with 10 bases that match TRBD2. The CDR3 contains 16 residues. Germline CDR1 reads SGHTA; CDR2 reads FQGTGA. V gave up 5 bases and J gave up 4 bases; unmatched junction bases: 8. CDR3 DNA sequence: TGTGCCAGCAGCCTTGTAGCGGGAGGCGGGTACAATGAGCAGTTCTTC. It specifies CASSLVAGGGYNEQFF.